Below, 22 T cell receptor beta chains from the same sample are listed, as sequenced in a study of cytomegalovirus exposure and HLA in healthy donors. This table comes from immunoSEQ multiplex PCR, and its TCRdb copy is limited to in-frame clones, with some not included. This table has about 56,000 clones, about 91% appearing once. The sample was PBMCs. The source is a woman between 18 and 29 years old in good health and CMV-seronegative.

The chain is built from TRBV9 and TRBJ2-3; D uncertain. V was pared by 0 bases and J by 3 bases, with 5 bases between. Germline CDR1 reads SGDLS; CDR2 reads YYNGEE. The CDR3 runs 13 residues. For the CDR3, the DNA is TGTGCCAGCAGCGTAGTAGAGACAGATACGCAGTATTTT. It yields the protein CASSVVETDTQYF.

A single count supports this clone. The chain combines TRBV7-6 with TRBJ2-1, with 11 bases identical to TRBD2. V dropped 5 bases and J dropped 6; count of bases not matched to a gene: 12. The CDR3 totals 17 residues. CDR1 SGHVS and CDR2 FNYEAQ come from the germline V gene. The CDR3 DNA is TGTGCCAGCAGCCTCGGGACTAGCGGCGAAGCCCTCAATGAGCAGTTCTTC. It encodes CASSLGTSGEALNEQFF.

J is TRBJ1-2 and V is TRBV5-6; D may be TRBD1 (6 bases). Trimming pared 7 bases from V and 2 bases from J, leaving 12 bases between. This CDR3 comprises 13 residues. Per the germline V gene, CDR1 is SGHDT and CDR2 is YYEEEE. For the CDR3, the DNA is TGTGCCAGCGGCCTACAGGGAAACTATGGCTACACCTTC. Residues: CASGLQGNYGYTF.

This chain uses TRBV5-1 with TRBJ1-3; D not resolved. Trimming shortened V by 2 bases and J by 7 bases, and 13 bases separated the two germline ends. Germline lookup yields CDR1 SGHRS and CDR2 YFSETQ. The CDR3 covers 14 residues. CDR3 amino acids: CASSFFGDLNTIYF. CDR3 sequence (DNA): TGCGCCAGCAGCTTTTTCGGGGATCTCAACACCATATATTTT. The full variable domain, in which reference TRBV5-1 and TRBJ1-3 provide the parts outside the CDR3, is KAGVTQTPRYLIKTRGQQVTLSCSPISGHRSVSWYQQTPGQGLQFLFEYFSETQRNKGNFPGRFSGRQFSNSRSEMNVSTLELGDSALYLCASSFFGDLNTIYFGEGSWLTVV.

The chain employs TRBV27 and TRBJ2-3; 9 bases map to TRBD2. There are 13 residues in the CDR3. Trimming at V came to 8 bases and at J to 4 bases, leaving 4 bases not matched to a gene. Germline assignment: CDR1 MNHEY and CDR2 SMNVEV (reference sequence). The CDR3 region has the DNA TGTGCCAGCTGGTTAGCGGGGGCAGATACGCAGTATTTT. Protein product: CASWLAGADTQYF.

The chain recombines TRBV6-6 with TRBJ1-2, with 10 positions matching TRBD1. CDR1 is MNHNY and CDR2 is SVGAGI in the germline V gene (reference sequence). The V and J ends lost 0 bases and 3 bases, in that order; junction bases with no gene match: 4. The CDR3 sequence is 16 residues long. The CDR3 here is CASSYSYGQGDYGYTF. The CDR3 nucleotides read TGTGCCAGCAGTTACTCGTACGGACAGGGGGACTATGGCTACACCTTC.

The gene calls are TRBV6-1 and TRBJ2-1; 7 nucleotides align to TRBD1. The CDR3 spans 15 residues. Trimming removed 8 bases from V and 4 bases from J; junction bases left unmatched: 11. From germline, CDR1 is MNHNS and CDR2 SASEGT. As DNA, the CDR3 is TGTGCCAGCTACCGCGACAGGGTGGCGTACAATGAGCAGTTCTTC. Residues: CASYRDRVAYNEQFF.

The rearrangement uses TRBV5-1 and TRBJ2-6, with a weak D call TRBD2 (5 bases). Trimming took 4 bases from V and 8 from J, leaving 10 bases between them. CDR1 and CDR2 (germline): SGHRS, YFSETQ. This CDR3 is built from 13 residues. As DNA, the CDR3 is TGCGCCAGCAGCCAAGAGACTACCAACGTCCTGACTTTC. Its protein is CASSQETTNVLTF.

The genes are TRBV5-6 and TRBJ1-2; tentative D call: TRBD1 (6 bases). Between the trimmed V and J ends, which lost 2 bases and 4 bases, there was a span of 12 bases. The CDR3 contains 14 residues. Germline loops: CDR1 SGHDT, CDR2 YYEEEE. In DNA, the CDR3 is TGTGCCAGCAGCTTAGGACAGCTGATCTATGGCTACACCTTC. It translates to CASSLGQLIYGYTF.

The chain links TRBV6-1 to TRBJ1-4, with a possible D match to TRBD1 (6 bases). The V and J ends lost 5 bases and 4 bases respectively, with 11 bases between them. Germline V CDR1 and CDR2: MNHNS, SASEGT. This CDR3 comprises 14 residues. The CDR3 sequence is CASSRGGLNEKLFF. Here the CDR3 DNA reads TGTGCCAGCAGTAGGGGGGGACTTAATGAAAAACTGTTTTTT.

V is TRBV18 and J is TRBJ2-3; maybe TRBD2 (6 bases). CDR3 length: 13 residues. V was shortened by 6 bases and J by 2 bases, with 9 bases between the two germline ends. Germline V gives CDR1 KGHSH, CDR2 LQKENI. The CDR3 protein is CASSIAVTDTQYF. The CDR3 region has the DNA TGTGCCAGCTCTATAGCGGTCACAGATACGCAGTATTTT.

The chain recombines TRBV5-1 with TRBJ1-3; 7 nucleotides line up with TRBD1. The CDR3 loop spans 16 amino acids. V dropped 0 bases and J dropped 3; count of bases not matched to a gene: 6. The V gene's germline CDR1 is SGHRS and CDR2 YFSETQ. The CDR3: CASSLAGQAFGNTIYF. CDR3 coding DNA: TGCGCCAGCAGCTTGGCCGGACAGGCATTTGGAAACACCATATATTTT.

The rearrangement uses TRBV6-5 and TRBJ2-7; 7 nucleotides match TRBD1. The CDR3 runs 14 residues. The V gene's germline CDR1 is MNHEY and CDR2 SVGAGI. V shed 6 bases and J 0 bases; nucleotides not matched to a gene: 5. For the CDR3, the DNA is TGTGCCAGCAGAACGGACAGGAGCTCCTACGAGCAGTACTTC. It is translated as CASRTDRSSYEQYF.

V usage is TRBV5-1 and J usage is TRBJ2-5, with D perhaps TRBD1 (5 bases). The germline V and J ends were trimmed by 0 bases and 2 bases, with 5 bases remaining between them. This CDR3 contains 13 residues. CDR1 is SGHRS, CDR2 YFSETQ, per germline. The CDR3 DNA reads TGCGCCAGCAGCTTGGGACAGCAAGAGACCCAGTACTTC. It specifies CASSLGQQETQYF.

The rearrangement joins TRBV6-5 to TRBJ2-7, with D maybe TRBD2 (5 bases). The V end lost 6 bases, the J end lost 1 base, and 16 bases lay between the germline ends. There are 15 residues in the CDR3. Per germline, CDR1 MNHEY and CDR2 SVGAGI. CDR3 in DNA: TGTGCCAGCAGCCTCTCTTCAACTAGTTCCTACGAGCAGTACTTC. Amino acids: CASSLSSTSSYEQYF.

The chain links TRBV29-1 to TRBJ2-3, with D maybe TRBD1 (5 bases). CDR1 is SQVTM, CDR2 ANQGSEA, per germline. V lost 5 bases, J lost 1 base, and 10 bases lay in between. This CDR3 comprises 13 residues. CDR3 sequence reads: CSVTGQRTDTQYF. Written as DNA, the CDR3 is TGCAGCGTTACCGGACAACGCACAGATACGCAGTATTTT.

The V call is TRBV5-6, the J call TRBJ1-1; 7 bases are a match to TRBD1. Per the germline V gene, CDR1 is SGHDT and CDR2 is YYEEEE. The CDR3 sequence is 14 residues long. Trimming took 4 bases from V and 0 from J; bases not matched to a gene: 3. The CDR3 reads CASSRGQLNTEAFF. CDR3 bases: TGTGCCAGCAGCCGGGGACAGTTGAACACTGAAGCTTTCTTT.

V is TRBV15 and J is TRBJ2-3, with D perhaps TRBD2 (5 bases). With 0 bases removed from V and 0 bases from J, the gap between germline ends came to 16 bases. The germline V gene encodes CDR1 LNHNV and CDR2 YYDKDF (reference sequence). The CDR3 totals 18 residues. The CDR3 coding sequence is TGTGCCACCAGCAGAGATGATGTGAGGGTTGGTAGCACAGATACGCAGTATTTT. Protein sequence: CATSRDDVRVGSTDTQYF. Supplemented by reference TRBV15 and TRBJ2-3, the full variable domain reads DAMVIQNPRYQVTQFGKPVTLSCSQTLNHNVMYWYQQKSSQAPKLLFHYYDKDFNNEADTPDNFQSRRPNTSFCFLDIRSPGLGDTAMYLCATSRDDVRVGSTDTQYFGPGTRLTVL.

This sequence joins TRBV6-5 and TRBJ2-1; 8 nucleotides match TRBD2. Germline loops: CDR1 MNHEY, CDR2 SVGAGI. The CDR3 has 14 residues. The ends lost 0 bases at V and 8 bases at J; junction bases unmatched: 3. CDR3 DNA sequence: TGTGCCAGCAGTTACTCCGGACTAGCTGATGAGCAGTTCTTC. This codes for CASSYSGLADEQFF.

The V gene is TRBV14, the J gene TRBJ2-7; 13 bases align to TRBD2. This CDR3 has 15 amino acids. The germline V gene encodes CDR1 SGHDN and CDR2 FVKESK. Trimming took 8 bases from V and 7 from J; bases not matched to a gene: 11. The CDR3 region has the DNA TGTGCCAGCTCCTGGACTAGCGGGGGCTCTGGAGAGCAGTACTTC. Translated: CASSWTSGGSGEQYF.

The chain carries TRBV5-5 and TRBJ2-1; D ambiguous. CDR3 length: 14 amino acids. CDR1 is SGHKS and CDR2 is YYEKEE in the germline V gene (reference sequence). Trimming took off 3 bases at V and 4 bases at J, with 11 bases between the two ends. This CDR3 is CASSSLALYNEQFF. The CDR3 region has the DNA TGTGCCAGCAGCTCGTTGGCCTTATACAATGAGCAGTTCTTC.

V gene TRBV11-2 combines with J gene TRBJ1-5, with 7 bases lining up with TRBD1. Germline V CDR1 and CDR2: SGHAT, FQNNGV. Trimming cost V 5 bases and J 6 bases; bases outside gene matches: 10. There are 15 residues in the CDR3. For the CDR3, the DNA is TGTGCCAGCAGCCTAGGGACAGCTCCCGGTCAGCCCCAGCATTTT. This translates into CASSLGTAPGQPQHF. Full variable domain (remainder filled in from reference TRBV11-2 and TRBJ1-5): EAGVAQSPRYKIIEKRQSVAFWCNPISGHATLYWYQQILGQGPKLLIQFQNNGVVDDSQLPKDRFSAERLKGVDSTLKIQPAKLEDSAVYLCASSLGTAPGQPQHFGDGTRLSIL.